These 8 T cell receptor beta chains were sequenced from one sample in a study of graft-versus-host responses after intestinal transplantation. Profiling relied on immunoSEQ multiplex PCR, and the TCRdb table lists in-frame clones only, not all of them. Of about 8,200 clones listed, approximately 29% were seen once; the top ten hold under 6%. This specimen was alloreactive CD4+ T cells from a mixed lymphocyte reaction culture, taken before intestinal transplant. Subset: CFSE-low proliferating T cells sorted from roughly 6-day pre-transplant mixed lymphocyte reaction (GvH or HvG direction). Receptors originate from a human patient who received an intestinal transplant.

The chain couples TRBV9 to TRBJ2-5, with 8 bases fitting TRBD1. This CDR3 comprises 14 residues. The V segment lost 1 base and the J segment 5 bases; nucleotides outside the gene matches: 4. Germline loops: CDR1 SGDLS, CDR2 YYNGEE. The CDR3 DNA sequence: TGTGCCAGCAGCGTACAGGGGGCTGGGGAGACCCAGTACTTC. Its translation: CASSVQGAGETQYF.

The rearrangement links TRBV5-1 to TRBJ1-1; TRBD1 might be the D (6 bases). Trimming took 3 bases from V and 2 from J, leaving 11 bases between them. CDR1 and CDR2 from the germline V gene are SGHRS and YFSETQ. The CDR3 is 14 amino acids. The DNA for the CDR3 is TGCGCCAGCAGCTCACAGGGTGCCAACACTGAAGCTTTCTTT. Translated: CASSSQGANTEAFF.

The chain employs TRBV5-8 and TRBJ2-1; 7 bases align to TRBD2. The CDR3 runs 15 residues. The J segment lost 5 bases and the V segment lost 3 bases, leaving 8 bases of the junction unmatched. The germline CDR1 and CDR2 sequences are SGHTS and YDEGEE. Here the CDR3 DNA reads TGTGCCAGCAGCTCCGGGACTATCCGAAACAATGAGCAGTTCTTC. It is translated as CASSSGTIRNNEQFF.

J is TRBJ2-1 and V is TRBV5-6; 14 nucleotides align to TRBD2. V shed 3 bases and J 4 bases; nucleotides not matched to a gene: 12. The CDR3 length is 19 residues. Per germline, CDR1 SGHDT and CDR2 YYEEEE. The CDR3 here is CASSWPGLAGGLSYNEQFF. Here the CDR3 DNA reads TGTGCCAGCAGCTGGCCCGGACTAGCGGGAGGCCTCTCATACAATGAGCAGTTCTTC.

The V call is TRBV6-1, the J call TRBJ2-7; possibly TRBD1 for D (5 bases). The CDR3 is made up of 15 amino acids. The germline V gene has CDR1 MNHNS and CDR2 SASEGT. V lost 5 bases and J 5 bases, leaving 19 bases between the germline ends. The CDR3 DNA follows: TGTGCCAGCAGTCCCCGAGGCAGGGCACTCGACGAGCAGTACTTC. Its translation: CASSPRGRALDEQYF.

The rearrangement uses TRBV27 and TRBJ2-1, with TRBD2 matching 9 bases. Germline V gives CDR1 MNHEY, CDR2 SMNVEV (reference sequence). V was clipped by 5 bases and J by 4 bases; unmatched bases: 9. The CDR3 is made up of 16 amino acids. The CDR3 reads CASSHTPRGGYNEQFF. The CDR3 DNA reads as TGTGCCAGCAGTCATACCCCGCGGGGGGGATACAATGAGCAGTTCTTC.

A few counts support this clone. This chain links TRBV14 with TRBJ2-5; weak D call: TRBD2 (6 bases). The V end lost 5 bases, the J end lost 1 base, and 11 bases lay between the germline ends. The CDR3 runs to 14 residues. Germline V gene lookup returns CDR1 SGHDN and CDR2 FVKESK. Here the CDR3 reads CASSSRLVQETQYF. Here the CDR3 DNA reads TGTGCCAGCAGCTCGCGACTAGTCCAAGAGACCCAGTACTTC.

The V call is TRBV18, the J call TRBJ2-5, with D possibly being TRBD1 (6 bases). This CDR3 spans 15 amino acids. The germline V and J ends were trimmed by 3 bases and 2 bases, with 13 bases remaining between them. Per germline, CDR1 KGHSH and CDR2 LQKENI. The CDR3 loop reads CASSPMDSGQETQYF. As DNA, the CDR3 is TGTGCCAGCTCACCCATGGACAGTGGACAAGAGACCCAGTACTTC. The full variable domain, with the rest looked up from reference TRBV18 and TRBJ2-5, is NAGVMQNPRHLVRRRGQEARLRCSPMKGHSHVYWYRQLPEEGLKFMVYLQKENIIDESGMPKERFSAEFPKEGPSILRIQQVVRGDSAAYFCASSPMDSGQETQYFGPGTRLLVL.